This is a list of T cell receptor beta chains from one sample in a study of shared clonotypes between healthy human individuals. Method: immunoSEQ multiplex PCR; TCRdb's copy keeps in-frame clones and lacks some. The table shows 2.3 million or so clones, with more than 80% occurring only once. Sequences were obtained from naive CD4+ T cells from PBMCs. These receptors originate from a man between 18 and 29 years old in good health. Some clones in this sample may be carry-over from other donors' samples. Both conserved end residues are part of each CDR3. The D gene is left open where the match is weak. The size of a clone is reported for some rows only, either as once, few or many, or as a class for expanded clones.

V	size	J	D	DNA	CDR3
TRBV6-5	NA	TRBJ2-7	TRBD1	TGTGCCAGCAGTTTTAGGGACAGGGGGATGAAGGAGCAGTACTTC	CASSFRDRGMKEQYF
TRBV14	NA	TRBJ2-7	NA	TGTGCCAGCAGTCCGAGTCTCAGGGAACCCGAGCAGTACTTC	CASSPSLREPEQYF
TRBV29-1	NA	TRBJ2-3	NA	TGCAGCGTTGTGACGGCAGGGAAGGCAGATACGCAGTATTTT	CSVVTAGKADTQYF
TRBV5-1	NA	TRBJ2-7	NA	TGCGCCAGCAGGGGTACAGGGTGGTACGAGCAGTACTTC	CASRGTGWYEQYF
TRBV9	NA	TRBJ1-5	TRBD1	TGTGCCAGCAGCGCCGGGGCCACAGGGGATAGCAATCAGCCCCAGCATTTT	CASSAGATGDSNQPQHF
TRBV7-3	NA	TRBJ1-2	NA	TGTGCCAGCAGCCCCCCCGCAGGGCCTTATGGCTACACCTTC	CASSPPAGPYGYTF
TRBV6-5	NA	TRBJ1-4	NA	TGTGCCAGCAGTTACTCGGAAGGACGGGAAAAACTGTTTTTT	CASSYSEGREKLFF
TRBV4-1	once	TRBJ2-7	NA	TGCGCCAGCAGCCCTGAATTCTCCTACGAGCAGTACTTC	CASSPEFSYEQYF
TRBV27	NA	TRBJ1-2	NA	TGTGCCAGCAGTTTATCGCGCGGGGCTAACTATGGCTACACCTTC	CASSLSRGANYGYTF
TRBV4-3	once	TRBJ1-5	NA	TGCGCCAGCAGCCAAGAACGGCAGGGGTCTCAGCCCCAGCATTTT	CASSQERQGSQPQHF
TRBV27	NA	TRBJ2-7	TRBD2	TGTGCCAGCAGGGCCGGGACTAGCGGTGCCTACGAGCAGTACTTC	CASRAGTSGAYEQYF
TRBV4-1	NA	TRBJ2-1	TRBD2	TGCGCCAGCAGCCAGCCGAGCGGGAGGGGGATCGGGAATGAGCAGTTCTTC	CASSQPSGRGIGNEQFF
TRBV18	once	TRBJ1-2	NA	TGTGCCAGCTCACCTCTCAGGGACATCTATGGCTACACCTTC	CASSPLRDIYGYTF
TRBV5-1	NA	TRBJ2-5	TRBD2	TGCGCCAGCAGCTTGGGCGGGGGGGAGACCCAGTACTTC	CASSLGGGETQYF
TRBV6-6	few	TRBJ2-2	TRBD2	TGTGCCAGCAGTTTGGGACTAGCGAACACCGGGGAGCTGTTTTTT	CASSLGLANTGELFF
TRBV7-8	NA	TRBJ1-3	NA	TGTGCCAGCAGCTTAGCAGGGTACGGAAACACCATATATTTT	CASSLAGYGNTIYF
TRBV4-3	NA	TRBJ1-5	NA	TGCGCCAGCAGCCAAGACGCGGATCAGCCCCAGCATTTT	CASSQDADQPQHF
TRBV4-3	NA	TRBJ1-1	NA	TGCGCCAGCAGCCAAGATTATGAGGGGCCTTACACTGAAGCTTTCTTT	CASSQDYEGPYTEAFF
TRBV7-2	NA	TRBJ2-1	NA	TGTGCCAGCAGTTCCGGGGCCAATGAGCAGTTCTTC	CASSSGANEQFF
TRBV9	NA	TRBJ2-7	TRBD1	TGTGCCAGCAGCCCCCGGGGACAGGGTTACGAGCAGTACTTC	CASSPRGQGYEQYF
TRBV7-3	NA	TRBJ1-3	NA	TGTGCCAGCAAGGACGGCCACTCTGGAAACACCATATATTTT	CASKDGHSGNTIYF
TRBV7-9	NA	TRBJ1-1	TRBD1	TGTGCCAGCACCGTACAGGGGGCGCGGACTGAAGCTTTCTTT	CASTVQGARTEAFF
TRBV5-4	NA	TRBJ2-2	NA	TGTGCCAGCAGCCGTCGGACAGACCCGAACACCGGGGAGCTGTTTTTT	CASSRRTDPNTGELFF
TRBV27	NA	TRBJ2-3	NA	TGTGCCAGCAGCCCGCGGGCCGGGGCGCAGTATTTT	CASSPRAGAQYF
TRBV7-9	NA	TRBJ2-2	NA	TGTGCCAGCAGCGTAGCCGGGACTAACACCGGGGAGCTGTTTTTT	CASSVAGTNTGELFF
TRBV6-1	NA	TRBJ2-7	TRBD1	TGTGCCAGCACACTTCAGGGGGCAGGGGCCTACGAGCAGTACTTC	CASTLQGAGAYEQYF
TRBV6-1	NA	TRBJ2-7	TRBD1	TGTGCCAGCAGTGAGAGGACAGGCACCTACGAGCAGTACTTC	CASSERTGTYEQYF
TRBV30	NA	TRBJ2-7	NA	TGTGCCTGGAGTGTACAGGGGGGGTTGAGCGAGCAGTACTTC	CAWSVQGGLSEQYF
TRBV25-1	NA	TRBJ1-2	NA	TGTGCCAGCAGTGGTTTGGGCTATGGCTACACCTTC	CASSGLGYGYTF
TRBV5-1	NA	TRBJ2-7	TRBD1	TGCGCCAGCAGCCCCGGGACAGGAGGGTTCCACGAGCAGTACTTC	CASSPGTGGFHEQYF
TRBV4-2	once	TRBJ1-1	NA	TGTGCCAGCAGCCAAGAAATGGGGGACACTGAAGCTTTCTTT	CASSQEMGDTEAFF
TRBV28	NA	TRBJ1-1	NA	TGTGCCAGCAGTCTGACCCTGGTCGGCACTGAAGCTTTCTTT	CASSLTLVGTEAFF
TRBV6-5	NA	TRBJ2-1	NA	TGTGCCAGCAGTTCAAGGCCGCAATCGGCTTTGAGTGAGCAGTTCTTC	CASSSRPQSALSEQFF
TRBV4-3	NA	TRBJ2-1	TRBD2	TGCGCCAGCAGCCCCACTAGCGGGAGGGCCCACAATGAGCAGTTCTTC	CASSPTSGRAHNEQFF
TRBV9	NA	TRBJ2-7	NA	TGTGCCAGCAGCTTTTCCGGGAGCTCCTACGAGCAGTACTTC	CASSFSGSSYEQYF
TRBV7-2	once	TRBJ2-7	NA	TGTGCCAGCAGCCCTGGGACCCACGAGCAGTACTTC	CASSPGTHEQYF
TRBV7-3	NA	TRBJ2-1	NA	TGTGCCAGCAGCCCAGGAGGAGGGGCCTACAATGAGCAGTTCTTC	CASSPGGGAYNEQFF
TRBV19	NA	TRBJ2-2	NA	TGTGCCAGTATCGACCGGGACGGGGGCCTTGGCGGGGAGCTGTTTTTT	CASIDRDGGLGGELFF
TRBV2	NA	TRBJ2-3	NA	TGTGCCAGCGTAAGACAGGCCAATACGCAGTATTTT	CASVRQANTQYF
TRBV6-6	NA	TRBJ1-5	NA	TGTGCCAGCAGTGGGGGGGTGGAAGGCAATCAGCCCCAGCATTTT	CASSGGVEGNQPQHF
TRBV7-3	NA	TRBJ2-1	TRBD2	TGTGCCAGCAGCTTAAGGCTAGCGGGAGAATACAATGAGCAGTTCTTC	CASSLRLAGEYNEQFF
TRBV7-9	NA	TRBJ2-5	NA	TGTGCCAGCAGCTTAGTAGTCTGGGGCCCGGAGACCCAGTACTTC	CASSLVVWGPETQYF
TRBV21-1	once	TRBJ2-7	NA	TGTGCCAGCAGTCGACCCCTCTACGAGCAGTACTTC	CASSRPLYEQYF
TRBV18	NA	TRBJ1-2	NA	TGTGCCAGCTCACCGACAGCCGACACTAACTATGGCTACACCTTC	CASSPTADTNYGYTF
TRBV5-1	NA	TRBJ2-3	NA	TGCGCCAGCAGCTTAGAAGGGCCGACAGATACGCAGTATTTT	CASSLEGPTDTQYF
TRBV29-1	NA	TRBJ2-5	NA	TGCAGCGTTGGGTCTAAAGCAGAGACCCAGTACTTC	CSVGSKAETQYF
TRBV9	NA	TRBJ1-2	NA	TGTGCCAGCAGCGTAGACCCTAACTATGGCTACACCTTC	CASSVDPNYGYTF
TRBV9	NA	TRBJ1-4	NA	TGTGCCAGCAGTAGTAATGAAAAACTGTTTTTT	CASSSNEKLFF
TRBV19	NA	TRBJ1-4	TRBD1	TGTGCCAGTAGCTGGACTCGGACAGGACCCGAAAAACTGTTTTTT	CASSWTRTGPEKLFF
TRBV9	NA	TRBJ2-1	TRBD2	TGTGCCAGCAGCCCATACGGGACTAGATACAATGAGCAGTTCTTC	CASSPYGTRYNEQFF
TRBV6-1	once	TRBJ1-2	NA	TGTGCCAGCAGTGAAGCGCTGGGAATCTATGGCTACACCTTC	CASSEALGIYGYTF
TRBV29-1	NA	TRBJ2-1	NA	TGCAGCGTTGAAGGACAGAGCTCCTACAATGAGCAGTTCTTC	CSVEGQSSYNEQFF
TRBV28	once	TRBJ1-2	TRBD1	TGTGCCAGCAGACTTGCAGGGGGCGCGTATGGCTACACCTTC	CASRLAGGAYGYTF